Included here is one TCR beta chain sequence, with context. Its target is not known. Other DNA sequences in this sample translate to the same CDR3. These data are taken from a study of shared clonotypes between healthy human individuals. Study-level points and caveats: Sample collection involved blood only; tissue repertoires are likely different.

The germline gives CDR1 MDHEN, CDR2 SYDVKM. Trimming left V 4 bases short and J 1 base short, with 8 bases between. This CDR3 is built from 14 residues. TCRdb's copy holds only in-frame clones and misses some; the assay was immunoSEQ multiplex PCR. The data contain around 700,000 clones, around four fifths of them singletons. This receptor was taken from a woman aged 30 to 39 in good health. The source material was memory CD4+ T cells sorted from blood. Subset in this sample: CD45RA-negative fraction. The chain links TRBV28 to TRBJ1-3; D possibly corresponds to TRBD1 (5 bases). As DNA, the CDR3 is TGTGCCAGCAGTTCCGGGGGTTCTGGAAACACCATATATTTT. As protein: CASSSGGSGNTIYF. Together with reference TRBV28 and TRBJ1-3, the CDR3 gives the full variable domain: DVKVTQSSRYLVKRTGEKVFLECVQDMDHENMFWYRQDPGLGLRLIYFSYDVKMKEKGDIPEGYSVSREKKERFSLILESASTNQTSMYLCASSSGGSGNTIYFGEGSWLTVV.